This T cell receptor beta chain was identified during a study of cytomegalovirus exposure and HLA in healthy donors. Comments on this clone: Antigen specificity is unknown.

Germline V CDR1 and CDR2: WNHNN, SYGVQD (reference sequence). The CDR3 is made up of 14 amino acids. The V gene end was trimmed by 8 bases and the J gene end by 0 bases; junction bases not matched to a gene: 5. PCR used 60 Vbeta primers and 13 Jbeta primers. Clones were read by immunoSEQ multiplex PCR, and TCRdb kept only the in-frame ones, dropping some. The sample shows over 150,000 clones, around 73% of them seen only once. Study-wide findings and caveats: The classifier reportedly diagnosed cytomegalovirus status with high sensitivity and specificity.

The source of this sequence is a woman in her twenties or thirties in good health and CMV-seronegative. The gene calls are TRBV10-1 and TRBJ2-3; 7 bases agree with TRBD2. Material for sequencing was PBMCs. CDR3 protein: CASGASGSTDTQYF. In DNA form, the CDR3 reads TGCGCCAGCGGGGCTAGCGGTAGCACAGATACGCAGTATTTT.